The 32 T cell receptor beta chains below were found in one sample sequenced in a study of blood T cell repertoires in COVID-19. Generated by immunoSEQ multiplex PCR, the TCRdb table keeps only in-frame clones and is missing some. Of almost 350,000 clones in the sample, around nine tenths are singletons; the top ten hold just over 1%. Sequencing was done on a sample of PBMCs or T cells enriched from blood (not recorded which). These receptors came from a young woman who had been exposed to COVID-19.

The chain uses TRBV7-8 and TRBJ2-7, with a possible D match to TRBD2 (5 bases). Germline CDR1 is SGHVS and CDR2 is FQNEAQ. Trimming took off 5 bases at V and 0 bases at J, with 17 bases between the two ends. The CDR3 is made up of 16 amino acids. CDR3 residues: CASSGSDSASSYEQYF. The CDR3 DNA reads TGTGCCAGCAGCGGGAGTGACTCAGCGAGCTCCTACGAGCAGTACTTC.

CDR3 amino acids: CASSLSGWGTTSSYNEQFF. CDR3 sequence (DNA): TGCGCCAGCAGCTTGAGCGGATGGGGGACTACCAGCTCCTACAATGAGCAGTTCTTC. This sequence joins TRBV5-1 and TRBJ2-1; 7 positions agree with TRBD2. The ends lost 1 base at V and 0 bases at J; junction bases unmatched: 13. Germline CDR1 is SGHRS and CDR2 is YFSETQ. This CDR3 contains 19 residues. The entire variable domain, with the rest obtained from reference TRBV5-1 and TRBJ2-1, is as follows: KAGVTQTPRYLIKTRGQQVTLSCSPISGHRSVSWYQQTPGQGLQFLFEYFSETQRNKGNFPGRFSGRQFSNSRSEMNVSTLELGDSALYLCASSLSGWGTTSSYNEQFFGPGTRLTVL.

J is TRBJ2-7 and V is TRBV9, with TRBD2 matching over 13 bases. Germline CDR1 and CDR2: SGDLS and YYNGEE. After removal of 2 bases from V and 7 bases from J, the junction contained 12 bases not matched to a gene. CDR3 length equals 17 residues. CDR3 protein: CASSVGTSGTLTLEQYF. The CDR3 DNA is TGTGCCAGCAGCGTTGGGACTAGCGGGACTCTTACCTTGGAGCAGTACTTC.

The V and J genes are TRBV15 and TRBJ2-5; D perhaps matches TRBD1 (6 bases). CDR1 and CDR2 from the germline V gene are LNHNV and YYDKDF (reference sequence). Trimming left V 4 bases short and J 2 bases short, with 23 bases between. The CDR3 consists of 18 residues. Here the CDR3 reads CATSTTYRDPKFQETQYF. CDR3 nucleotides: TGTGCCACCAGCACAACTTACAGGGACCCAAAATTTCAAGAGACCCAGTACTTC.

The chain is built from TRBV18 and TRBJ2-2, with a weak D call TRBD1 (6 bases). Deletions cut 1 base from V and 2 bases from J, with 14 bases between. Per germline, CDR1 KGHSH and CDR2 LQKENI. This CDR3 has 17 residues. The CDR3 spells CASSPRVTGLNTGELFF. Written as DNA, the CDR3 is TGTGCCAGCTCACCACGGGTGACAGGTCTTAACACCGGGGAGCTGTTTTTT.

The chain links TRBV19 to TRBJ1-5; D not resolved. Germline V gives CDR1 LNHDA, CDR2 SQIVND (reference sequence). The CDR3 length is 15 residues. With 7 bases removed from V and 2 bases from J, the gap between germline ends came to 15 bases. CDR3 nucleotide sequence: TGTGCCAGTACCCGTTCCGGGTTAGGCAATCAGCCCCAGCATTTT. This translates into CASTRSGLGNQPQHF.

This clone is a singleton in its sample. The chain is built from TRBV9 and TRBJ2-1; 8 bases are a match to TRBD2. Germline V gene sequence: CDR1 SGDLS, CDR2 YYNGEE. Trimming removed 4 bases from V and 3 bases from J; junction bases left unmatched: 15. CDR3 length: 18 residues. CDR3 sequence reads: CASSISPSGRAIYNEQFF. The DNA for the CDR3 is TGTGCCAGCAGCATAAGCCCCAGCGGGAGAGCTATCTACAATGAGCAGTTCTTC.

The chain has TRBV7-2 and TRBJ2-1; 8 bases are a match to TRBD2. The trim removed 5 bases at V and 10 bases at J, leaving 7 bases unmatched. CDR1 and CDR2 (germline): SGHTA, FQGNSA. This CDR3 comprises 13 residues. The CDR3 DNA reads as TGTGCCAGCAGCCCAGATTTAGCGGGAGAGCAGTTCTTC. The encoded protein is CASSPDLAGEQFF.

V is TRBV7-2 and J is TRBJ2-1; the match to TRBD1 covers 7 bases. V was pared by 5 bases and J by 12 bases, with 10 bases of the junction left unmatched. This CDR3 region has 13 residues. CDR1 and CDR2 from the germline V gene are SGHTA and FQGNSA. The CDR3 loop reads CASSPGTAVGQFF. CDR3 in DNA: TGTGCCAGCAGCCCCGGGACAGCAGTTGGGCAGTTCTTC.

This sequence joins TRBV11-2 and TRBJ2-6; D is possibly TRBD1 (5 bases). The CDR3 contains 16 residues. Germline lookup yields CDR1 SGHAT and CDR2 FQNNGV. The V end was cut by 10 bases, the J end by 0 bases, with 16 bases between. The CDR3 loop reads CAISAGILSGANVLTF. For the CDR3, the DNA is TGTGCCATTTCGGCAGGGATCCTCTCTGGGGCCAACGTCCTGACTTTC.

DNA of the CDR3: TGTGCCAGCACCGGGACTAGCGGGAGAAGGCAGGAGACCCAGTACTTC. This encodes CASTGTSGRRQETQYF. The genes are TRBV28 and TRBJ2-5, with 14 positions matching TRBD2. In germline, CDR1 is MDHEN, CDR2 SYDVKM. V shed 7 bases and J 5 bases; nucleotides not matched to a gene: 9. The length of the CDR3 is 16 residues.

J is TRBJ2-1 and V is TRBV10-1; 11 bases line up with TRBD2. CDR1 is WNHNN, CDR2 SYGVQD, per germline (reference sequence). V was pared by 6 bases and J by 0 bases, with 10 bases of the junction left unmatched. This CDR3 is 18 amino acids long. DNA for the CDR3: TGCGCCAGCAGCGCGGGACTAGCGGTTCCCAACTCCTACAATGAGCAGTTCTTC. It translates to CASSAGLAVPNSYNEQFF.

CDR3 in amino acids: CASSRLADGIRGTDTQYF. The CDR3 coding sequence is TGTGCCAGCTCACGGTTAGCGGATGGGATTAGGGGCACAGATACGCAGTATTTT. The chain carries TRBV18 and TRBJ2-3; maybe TRBD2 (6 bases). Trimming took 4 bases from V and 1 from J, leaving 21 bases between them. Germline assignment: CDR1 KGHSH and CDR2 LQKENI. This CDR3 is built from 18 residues.

A single count supports this clone. DNA of the CDR3: TGTGCCAGCAGCCAACCGACGGGAAATAATGAAAAACTGTTTTTT. This gives the protein CASSQPTGNNEKLFF. The chain carries TRBV3-1 (or the pseudogene TRBV3-2) and TRBJ1-4; no definite D call. The length of the CDR3 is 15 residues. Deletions cut 2 bases from V and 4 bases from J, with 11 bases between. CDR1 LGHDT and CDR2 YNNKEL come from the germline V gene (reference sequence).

The J gene is TRBJ2-1, the V gene TRBV7-9; 8 nucleotides align to TRBD2. The CDR3 is 15 amino acids. The germline CDR1 and CDR2 sequences are SEHNR and FQNEAQ (reference sequence). The CDR3 DNA is TGTGCGACTTTTCGGGAGGGCCTTTCCTACAATGAGCAGTTCTTC. The encoded protein is CATFREGLSYNEQFF.

The chain uses TRBV11-2 and TRBJ2-7, with 9 bases lining up with TRBD1. The CDR3 has 17 residues. The germline V gene has CDR1 SGHAT and CDR2 FQNNGV. J was trimmed by 2 bases and V by 1 base; bases with no gene match: 9. In DNA, the CDR3 is TGTGCCAGCAGCTTAGGACAAGGGACAGGGAGGGCCTACGAGCAGTACTTC. This translates into CASSLGQGTGRAYEQYF.

The rearrangement joins TRBV3-1 (or the pseudogene TRBV3-2) to TRBJ2-7; 7 bases fit TRBD2. The germline CDR1 and CDR2 sequences are LGHDT and YNNKEL (reference sequence). The CDR3 runs 15 residues. With 5 bases clipped from V and 5 bases from J, the junction kept 12 bases outside the gene matches. The CDR3 is CASSALREGGNEQYF. CDR3 DNA sequence: TGTGCCAGCAGCGCCCTTAGAGAGGGAGGGAACGAGCAGTACTTC.

The chain recombines TRBV12-5 with TRBJ2-6, with TRBD1 identical over 8 bases. This CDR3 spans 18 amino acids. V dropped 2 bases and J dropped 4; count of bases not matched to a gene: 10. Germline V gene sequence: CDR1 LGHNT, CDR2 FRNRAP. CDR3: CASGLPRKTGAGANVLTF. The CDR3 DNA sequence: TGTGCTAGTGGTTTGCCTAGAAAGACAGGGGCAGGGGCCAACGTCCTGACTTTC.

The rearrangement uses TRBV19 and TRBJ1-2; TRBD1 agrees at 7 bases. This CDR3 comprises 16 residues. Germline trimming cut 1 base from V and 3 bases from J; bases unmatched to any gene: 8. Germline CDR1 and CDR2: LNHDA and SQIVND (reference sequence). This CDR3 is CASSIGGQIGDYGYTF. CDR3 nucleotide sequence: TGTGCCAGTAGTATAGGGGGACAGATTGGAGACTATGGCTACACCTTC.

The gene calls are TRBV18 and TRBJ2-7; 8 bases fit TRBD2. CDR1 KGHSH and CDR2 LQKENI come from the germline V gene. The CDR3 extends over 19 amino acids. V lost 3 bases, J lost 0 bases, and 16 bases stayed unmatched. The CDR3 sequence is CASSPLTGGRPGLSYEQYF. As DNA, the CDR3 is TGTGCCAGCTCACCCCTTACGGGCGGGAGGCCCGGACTCTCCTACGAGCAGTACTTC.

The rearrangement links TRBV5-1 to TRBJ1-2, with D possibly matching TRBD1 (5 bases). The CDR3 length is 13 residues. The germline CDR1 and CDR2 sequences are SGHRS and YFSETQ. The germline V and J ends were trimmed by 0 bases and 7 bases, with 10 bases remaining between them. The CDR3 spells CASSLAGDAGYTF. Written as DNA, the CDR3 is TGCGCCAGCAGCTTGGCGGGGGATGCTGGCTACACCTTC.

The chain couples TRBV5-1 to TRBJ2-2; D uncertain. The germline gives CDR1 SGHRS, CDR2 YFSETQ. V lost 4 bases and J lost 0, with 4 bases in between. CDR3 length: 13 residues. The CDR3 coding sequence is TGCGCCAGCAGCCCGTCGAACACCGGGGAGCTGTTTTTT. As protein: CASSPSNTGELFF.

The J gene is TRBJ2-1, the V gene TRBV29-1; TRBD2 is a possible D gene (6 bases). The CDR3 runs 14 residues. Trimming cost V 6 bases and J 4 bases, with 16 bases left between them. Germline CDR1 SQVTM, CDR2 ANQGSEA. The CDR3 here is CSVVAAGLYNEQFF. CDR3 DNA: TGCAGCGTAGTCGCGGCGGGGCTGTACAATGAGCAGTTCTTC.

The chain uses TRBV7-9 and TRBJ2-1; D gene ambiguous. V lost 1 base, J lost 4 bases, and 14 bases lay in between. The germline CDR1 and CDR2 sequences are SEHNR and FQNEAQ (reference sequence). This CDR3 comprises 16 residues. The CDR3 DNA reads TGTGCCAGCAGCTTAGTGCGGCAGTTAGGATACAATGAGCAGTTCTTC. As protein: CASSLVRQLGYNEQFF.

Regarding this clone: Its ends do not fully match the called genes, so a read error is possible. This chain connects TRBV7-7 to TRBJ2-1; 9 positions match TRBD1. Per germline, CDR1 SSHAT and CDR2 FNYEAQ (reference sequence). The CDR3 is 15 residues long. The CDR3 region is CASSLGTGTHNEQFF. The CDR3 DNA is TGTGCTAGCAGCTTAGGGACAGGGACCCACAATGAGCAGTTCTTC.

V is TRBV19 and J is TRBJ1-2; 9 bases fit TRBD1. V gave up 5 bases and J gave up 4 bases; unmatched junction bases: 8. CDR1 LNHDA and CDR2 SQIVND come from the germline V gene (reference sequence). The CDR3 has 15 residues. The CDR3 DNA reads TGTGCCAGTAGTCTTGGACAGGGGCGAGGCTATGGCTACACCTTC. Its protein is CASSLGQGRGYGYTF.

The chain is built from TRBV27 and TRBJ2-2; unclear D gene. The CDR3 has 15 residues. CDR1 MNHEY and CDR2 SMNVEV come from the germline V gene (reference sequence). The germline V and J ends were trimmed by 3 bases and 1 base, with 9 bases remaining between them. This CDR3 reads CASSFLDRNTGELFF. In DNA form, the CDR3 reads TGTGCCAGCAGTTTTCTCGATAGGAACACCGGGGAGCTGTTTTTT.

This rearrangement joins TRBV7-8 to TRBJ2-1, with TRBD2 matching 8 bases. The CDR3 covers 17 residues. Trimming at V came to 2 bases and at J to 6 bases, leaving 12 bases not matched to a gene. Germline loops: CDR1 SGHVS, CDR2 FQNEAQ. In nucleotides, the CDR3 is TGTGCCAGCAGCTTATCGGTAGCGGGAAAGAACTTCAATGAGCAGTTCTTC. This encodes CASSLSVAGKNFNEQFF.

The chain couples TRBV27 to TRBJ1-1; 7 positions match TRBD1. V trimming: 4 bases; J trimming: 5 bases; junction bases outside the gene matches: 10. Germline V gene lookup returns CDR1 MNHEY and CDR2 SMNVEV (reference sequence). The CDR3 length is 15 residues. The CDR3 reads CASSSPRGRRTEAFF. DNA of the CDR3: TGTGCCAGCAGTTCCCCGAGGGGGCGTCGAACTGAAGCTTTCTTT.

This clone was counted between two and nine times. This rearrangement joins TRBV7-3 to TRBJ1-1, with 9 bases fitting TRBD1. V shed 5 bases and J 8 bases; nucleotides not matched to a gene: 6. The germline CDR1 and CDR2 sequences are SGHTA and FQGTGA. The CDR3 totals 13 residues. In DNA form, the CDR3 reads TGTGCCAGCAGCCATACAGGGGGCAAGGAAGCTTTCTTT. As protein: CASSHTGGKEAFF.

The CDR3 DNA reads TGTGCCAGCAGCCAAGCCACTGGGGGGGAGCAAGAGACCCAGTACTTC. This encodes CASSQATGGEQETQYF. This chain links TRBV3-1 (or the pseudogene TRBV3-2) with TRBJ2-5; TRBD2 matches 7 bases. The trim removed 1 base at V and 2 bases at J, leaving 7 bases unmatched. The CDR3 has 16 residues. CDR1 and CDR2 (germline): LGHDT, YNNKEL (reference sequence).

The chain couples TRBV3-1 (or the pseudogene TRBV3-2) to TRBJ1-6, with 10 bases aligning to TRBD1. The CDR3 totals 14 residues. Unmatched junction bases numbered 4, after V lost 4 bases and J lost 10 bases. Per germline, CDR1 LGHDT and CDR2 YNNKEL (reference sequence). The CDR3 region is CASSLGQGPSPLHF. In DNA, the CDR3 is TGTGCCAGCAGCCTGGGACAGGGGCCCTCACCCCTCCACTTT.